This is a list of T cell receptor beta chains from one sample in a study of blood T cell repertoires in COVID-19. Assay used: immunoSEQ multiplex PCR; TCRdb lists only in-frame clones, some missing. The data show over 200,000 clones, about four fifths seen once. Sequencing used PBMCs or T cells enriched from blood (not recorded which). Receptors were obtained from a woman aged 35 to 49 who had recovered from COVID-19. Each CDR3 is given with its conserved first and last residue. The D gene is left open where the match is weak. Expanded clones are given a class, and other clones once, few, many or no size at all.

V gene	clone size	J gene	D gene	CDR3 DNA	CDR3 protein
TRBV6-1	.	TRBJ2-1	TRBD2	TGTGCCAGCAGTGAAGGCCTGACTAGCGGGCCACCCTACAATGAGCAGTTCTTC	CASSEGLTSGPPYNEQFF
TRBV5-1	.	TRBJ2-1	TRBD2	TGCGCCAGCAGGCCTCCGGGACTAGGGAGCAATGAGCAGTTCTTC	CASRPPGLGSNEQFF
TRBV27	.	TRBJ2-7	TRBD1	TGTGCCAGCAGTTTATCGAGGACAGGGAGTAACGAGCAGTACTTC	CASSLSRTGSNEQYF
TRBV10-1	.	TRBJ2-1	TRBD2	TGCGCCAGCAGTGAGGGGGGGGGCTCCTACAATGAGCAGTTCTTC	CASSEGGGSYNEQFF
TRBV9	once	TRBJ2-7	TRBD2	TGTGCCAGCAACGCGTACCAAACGGGACTAGCGGGAGTCTACGAGCAGTACTTC	CASNAYQTGLAGVYEQYF
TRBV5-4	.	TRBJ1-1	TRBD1	TGTGCCAGCAGCCCAACAGGGGACACTGAAGCTTTCTTT	CASSPTGDTEAFF
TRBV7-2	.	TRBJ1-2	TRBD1	TGTGCCAGCAGCTTAAACAGGGGGTTTTATGGCTACACCTTC	CASSLNRGFYGYTF
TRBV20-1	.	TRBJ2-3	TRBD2	TGCAGTGCTAGTCCCCCCGGCGGACTAGCGGGCGATTTCACAGATACGCAGTATTTT	CSASPPGGLAGDFTDTQYF
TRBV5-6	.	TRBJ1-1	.	TGTGCCAGCAGCTACACAATGAACACTGAAGCTTTCTTT	CASSYTMNTEAFF
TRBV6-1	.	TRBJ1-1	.	TGTGCCAGCAGTGAAGTGAGGAACACTGAAGCTTTCTTT	CASSEVRNTEAFF
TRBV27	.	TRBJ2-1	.	TGTGCCAGCAGCGAGGACGGGAGCTCCTACAATGAGCAGTTCTTC	CASSEDGSSYNEQFF
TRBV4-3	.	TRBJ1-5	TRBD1	TGCGCCAGCAGCCAAGAGTGGACAGGAAATCAGCCCCAGCATTTT	CASSQEWTGNQPQHF